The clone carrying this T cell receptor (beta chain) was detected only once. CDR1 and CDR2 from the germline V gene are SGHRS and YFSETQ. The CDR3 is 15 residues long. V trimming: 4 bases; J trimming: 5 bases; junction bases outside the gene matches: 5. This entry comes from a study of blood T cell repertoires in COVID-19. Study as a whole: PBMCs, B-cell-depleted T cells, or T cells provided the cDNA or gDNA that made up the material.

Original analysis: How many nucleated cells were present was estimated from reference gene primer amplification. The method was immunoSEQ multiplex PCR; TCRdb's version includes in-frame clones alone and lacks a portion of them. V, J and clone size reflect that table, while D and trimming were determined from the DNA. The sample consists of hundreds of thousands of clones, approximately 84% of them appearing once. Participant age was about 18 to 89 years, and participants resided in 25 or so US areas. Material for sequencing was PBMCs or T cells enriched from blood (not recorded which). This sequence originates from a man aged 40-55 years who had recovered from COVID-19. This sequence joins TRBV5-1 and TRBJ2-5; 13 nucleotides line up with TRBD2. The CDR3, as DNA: TGCGCCAGCAGCACGGGGACTAGCGGGATGGAGACCCAGTACTTC. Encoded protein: CASSTGTSGMETQYF.